This TCR beta chain was identified during a study of shared clonotypes between healthy human individuals. Study in general: The cohort had a couple of women and a few men, ages 18 to 49. General study findings and limits: The genetic and exposure-history diversity represented was limited by few donors. Four donors shared around 5.1% of their naive CD4 clonotypes.

Per the study methods: Filtering differed because ImmunoSEQ produced junction-only sequences that carried no quality scores. Measured with immunoSEQ multiplex PCR; TCRdb has only the in-frame clones, and not every one. The DNA was the basis for D and trimming; V, J and clone size are from that table. The profile shows millions of clones, about 95% of them singletons. Worth noting for this clone: The antigen remains undetermined.

Terminally differentiated effector memory CD45RA+ cells were excluded by CCR7 positive selection of CD45RO-negative cells. This TCR derives from a man younger than 35 in good health. Specimen: naive CD8+ T cells sorted from blood.

The CDR3 bases are TGTGCCAGCAGCCTGGACAGGGGGCAAGGCATGAACACTGAAGCTTTCTTT. Translation gives CASSLDRGQGMNTEAFF. The chain employs TRBV5-6 and TRBJ1-1; 11 bases agree with TRBD1. The CDR3 loop spans 17 amino acids. CDR1 is SGHDT and CDR2 is YYEEEE in the germline V gene. Unmatched junction bases numbered 8, after V lost 4 bases and J lost 0 bases.